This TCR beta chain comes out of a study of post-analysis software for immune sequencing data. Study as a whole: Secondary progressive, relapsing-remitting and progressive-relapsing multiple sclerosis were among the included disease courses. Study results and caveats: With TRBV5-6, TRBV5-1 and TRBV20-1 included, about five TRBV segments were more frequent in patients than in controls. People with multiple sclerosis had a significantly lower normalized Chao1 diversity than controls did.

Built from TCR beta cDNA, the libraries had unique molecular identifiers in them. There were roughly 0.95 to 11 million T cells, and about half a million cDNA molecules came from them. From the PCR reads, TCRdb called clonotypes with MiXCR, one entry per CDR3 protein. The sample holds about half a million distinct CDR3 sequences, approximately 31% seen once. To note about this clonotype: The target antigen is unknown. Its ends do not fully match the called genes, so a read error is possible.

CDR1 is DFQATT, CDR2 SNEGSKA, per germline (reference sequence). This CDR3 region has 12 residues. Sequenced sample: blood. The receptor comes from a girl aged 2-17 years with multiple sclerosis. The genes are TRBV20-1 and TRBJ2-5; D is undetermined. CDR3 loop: CSNRALQEIQYF. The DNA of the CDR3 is TGCAGTAATCGCGCCCTCCAAGAGATCCAGTACTTC.